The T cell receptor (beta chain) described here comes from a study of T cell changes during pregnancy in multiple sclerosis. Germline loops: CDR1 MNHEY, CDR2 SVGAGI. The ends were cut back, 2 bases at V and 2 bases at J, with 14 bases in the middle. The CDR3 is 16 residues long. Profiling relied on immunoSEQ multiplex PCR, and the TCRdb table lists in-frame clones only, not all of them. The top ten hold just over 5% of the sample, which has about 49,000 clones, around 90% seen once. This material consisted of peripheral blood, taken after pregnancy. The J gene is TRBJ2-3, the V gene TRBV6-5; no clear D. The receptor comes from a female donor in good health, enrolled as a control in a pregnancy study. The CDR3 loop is CASSYVSDSNTDTQYF. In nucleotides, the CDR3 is TGTGCCAGCAGTTACGTGTCAGACTCAAACACAGATACGCAGTATTTT.